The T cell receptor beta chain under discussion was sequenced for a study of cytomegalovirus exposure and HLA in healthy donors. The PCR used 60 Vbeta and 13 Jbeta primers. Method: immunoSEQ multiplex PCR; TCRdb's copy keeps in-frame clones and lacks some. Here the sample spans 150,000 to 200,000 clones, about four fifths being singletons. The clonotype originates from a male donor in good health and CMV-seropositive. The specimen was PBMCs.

CDR3 amino acids: CASSETPGDWYGYTF. CDR3 sequence (DNA): TGTGCCAGCAGTGAAACACCAGGGGATTGGTATGGCTACACCTTC. This rearrangement joins TRBV6-1 to TRBJ1-2, with D tentatively TRBD1 (6 bases). The CDR3 runs 15 residues. Germline lookup yields CDR1 MNHNS and CDR2 SASEGT. The V gene lost 2 bases and the J gene lost 5 bases, with 15 bases spanning the gap.